This section outlines one T cell receptor (beta chain) sequence together with its context. Its specificity is not known. Through Arm-PCR of CDR3 regions and iRepertoire HTBI primers, TCR beta libraries were built. TCRdb redid the calling of the multiplex PCR reads with MiXCR, one entry per CDR3 protein. Altogether roughly 320,000 distinct CDR3 sequences are present, over 15% being singletons, with the ten largest covering 25% to 30%. Time point reported: newly diagnosed GD, antithyroid drugs for less than 3 months. Extracted RNA from PBMCs served as the source of the TCR library. Investigators report Graves' disease was diagnosed under American Thyroid Association guidelines. These data originate in a study of regulatory T cells in long-lasting Graves disease. Trimming stripped 2 bases from V and 1 base from J, with 3 bases between. CDR3 size: 13 residues. Germline values: CDR1 DFQATT, CDR2 SNEGSKA (reference sequence).

Findings of the study overall: Fewer public clonotypes were shared by new patients (under 1,000) than by persistent patients (around 2,900).

The same data also went into a second study, on T cells in Graves' hyperthyroidism and ophthalmopathy.

The receptor comes from a middle-aged man with Graves disease. The V gene is TRBV20-1, the J gene TRBJ1-6; unclear D gene. The starting material was peripheral blood mononuclear cells (PBMCs), obtained at new diagnosis, from a patient treated with antithyroid drugs. For the CDR3, the DNA is TGCAGTGCTAGACCGTCCTATAATTCACCCCTCCACTTT. Translation: CSARPSYNSPLHF.